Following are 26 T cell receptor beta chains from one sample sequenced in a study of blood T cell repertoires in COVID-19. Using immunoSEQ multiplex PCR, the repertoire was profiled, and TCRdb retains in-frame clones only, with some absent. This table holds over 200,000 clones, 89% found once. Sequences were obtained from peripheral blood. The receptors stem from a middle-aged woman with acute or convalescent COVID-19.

CDR3 residues: CASSSTFGQGDSPLHF. In nucleotides, the CDR3 is TGTGCCAGCAGCTCTACCTTCGGACAGGGGGATTCACCCCTCCACTTT. The chain recombines TRBV2 with TRBJ1-6; the match to TRBD1 covers 10 bases. Trimming cost V 6 bases and J 8 bases; bases outside gene matches: 10. Looked up from germline, CDR1 is SNHLY and CDR2 is FYNNEI. This CDR3 has 16 amino acids.

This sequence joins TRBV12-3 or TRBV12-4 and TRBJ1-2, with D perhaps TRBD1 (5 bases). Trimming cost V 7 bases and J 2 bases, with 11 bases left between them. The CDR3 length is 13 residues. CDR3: CASNKQDNYGYTF. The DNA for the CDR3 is TGTGCCAGCAATAAACAGGACAACTATGGCTACACCTTC.

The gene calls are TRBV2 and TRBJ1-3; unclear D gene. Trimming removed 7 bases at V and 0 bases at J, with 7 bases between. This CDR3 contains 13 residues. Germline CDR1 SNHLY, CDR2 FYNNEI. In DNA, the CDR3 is TGTGCCAGCAAGAGGAGCTCTGGAAACACCATATATTTT. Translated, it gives CASKRSSGNTIYF.

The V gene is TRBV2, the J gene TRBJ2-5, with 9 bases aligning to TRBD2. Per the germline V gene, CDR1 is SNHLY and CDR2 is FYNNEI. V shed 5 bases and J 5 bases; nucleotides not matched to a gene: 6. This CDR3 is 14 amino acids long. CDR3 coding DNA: TGTGCCAGCAGTAGCGGGGGGAGTGTTGAGACCCAGTACTTC. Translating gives CASSSGGSVETQYF.

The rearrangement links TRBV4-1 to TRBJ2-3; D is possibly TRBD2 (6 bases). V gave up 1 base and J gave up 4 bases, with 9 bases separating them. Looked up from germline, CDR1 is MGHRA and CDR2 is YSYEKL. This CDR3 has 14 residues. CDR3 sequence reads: CASSQVERADTQYF. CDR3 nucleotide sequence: TGCGCCAGCAGCCAAGTCGAGCGGGCAGATACGCAGTATTTT.

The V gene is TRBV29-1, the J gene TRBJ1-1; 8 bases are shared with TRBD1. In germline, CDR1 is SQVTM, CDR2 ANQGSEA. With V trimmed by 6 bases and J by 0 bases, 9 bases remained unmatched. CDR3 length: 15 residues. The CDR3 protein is CSVETQGALNTEAFF. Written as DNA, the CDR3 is TGCAGCGTGGAAACCCAGGGGGCTTTGAACACTGAAGCTTTCTTT.

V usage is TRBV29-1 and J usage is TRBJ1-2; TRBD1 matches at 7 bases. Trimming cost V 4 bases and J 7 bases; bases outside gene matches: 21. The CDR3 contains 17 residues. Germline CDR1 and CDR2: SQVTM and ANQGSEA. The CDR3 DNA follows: TGCAGCGTTGCAGCAGGGGGTCAGGGAGGTGTTCCGCGTGGCTACACCTTC. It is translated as CSVAAGGQGGVPRGYTF.

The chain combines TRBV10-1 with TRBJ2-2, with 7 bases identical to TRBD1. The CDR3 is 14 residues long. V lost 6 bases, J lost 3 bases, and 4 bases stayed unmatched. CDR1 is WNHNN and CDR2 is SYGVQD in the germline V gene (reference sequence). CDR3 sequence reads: CASRDRMDTGELFF. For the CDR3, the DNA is TGCGCCAGCAGGGACAGGATGGACACCGGGGAGCTGTTTTTT.

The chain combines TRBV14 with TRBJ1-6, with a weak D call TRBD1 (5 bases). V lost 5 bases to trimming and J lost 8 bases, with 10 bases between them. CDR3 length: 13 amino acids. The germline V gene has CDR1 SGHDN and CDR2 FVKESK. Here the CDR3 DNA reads TGTGCCAGCAGCGGGCAGGGTTATTCACCCCTCCACTTT. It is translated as CASSGQGYSPLHF.

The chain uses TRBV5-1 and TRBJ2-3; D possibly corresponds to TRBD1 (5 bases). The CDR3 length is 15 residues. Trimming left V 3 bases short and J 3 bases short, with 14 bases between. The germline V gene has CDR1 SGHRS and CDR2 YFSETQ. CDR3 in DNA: TGCGCCAGCAGCTACAGGCCCCGAGGAACAGATACGCAGTATTTT. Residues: CASSYRPRGTDTQYF.

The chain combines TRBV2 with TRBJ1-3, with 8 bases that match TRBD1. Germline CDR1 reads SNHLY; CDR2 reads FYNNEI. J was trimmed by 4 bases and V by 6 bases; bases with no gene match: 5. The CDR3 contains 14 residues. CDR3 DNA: TGTGCCAGCAGCGCGACAGGGGAAGGAAACACCATATATTTT. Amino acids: CASSATGEGNTIYF.

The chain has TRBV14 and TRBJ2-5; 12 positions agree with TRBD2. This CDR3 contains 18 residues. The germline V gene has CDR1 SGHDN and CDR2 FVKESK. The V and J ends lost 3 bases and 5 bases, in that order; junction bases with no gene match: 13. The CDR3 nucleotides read TGTGCCAGCAGCCACCGTACCACGGGACTAGCGGGCACGGAGACCCAGTACTTC. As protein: CASSHRTTGLAGTETQYF.

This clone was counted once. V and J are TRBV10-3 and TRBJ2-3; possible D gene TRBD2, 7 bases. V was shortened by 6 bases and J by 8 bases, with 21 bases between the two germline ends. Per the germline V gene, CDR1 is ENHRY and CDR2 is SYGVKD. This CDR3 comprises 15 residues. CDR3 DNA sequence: TGTGCCATCAGCCCCTCCCGGGGGGCCCGTAGTACGCAGTATTTT. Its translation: CAISPSRGARSTQYF.

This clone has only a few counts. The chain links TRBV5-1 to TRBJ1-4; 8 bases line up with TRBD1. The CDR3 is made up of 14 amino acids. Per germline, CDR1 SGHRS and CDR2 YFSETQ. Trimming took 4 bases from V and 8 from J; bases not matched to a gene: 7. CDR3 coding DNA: TGCGCCAGCAGCACACAGGGGGGAGGAGAAAAACTGTTTTTT. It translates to CASSTQGGGEKLFF.

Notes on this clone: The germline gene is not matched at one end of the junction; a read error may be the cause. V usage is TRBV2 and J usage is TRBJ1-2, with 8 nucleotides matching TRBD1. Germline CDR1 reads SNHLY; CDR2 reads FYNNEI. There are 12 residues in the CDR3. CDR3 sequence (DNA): TGTGCCAGCATGGGTCAGGGGGCCCGCCTGATCTTC. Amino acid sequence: CASMGQGARLIF.

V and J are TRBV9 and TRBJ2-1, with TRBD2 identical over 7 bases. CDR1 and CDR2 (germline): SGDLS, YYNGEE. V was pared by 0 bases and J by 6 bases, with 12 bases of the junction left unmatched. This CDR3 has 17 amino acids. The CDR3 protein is CASSVASSGISSNEQFF. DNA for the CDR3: TGTGCCAGCAGCGTAGCGTCTAGCGGAATCTCGTCCAATGAGCAGTTCTTC.

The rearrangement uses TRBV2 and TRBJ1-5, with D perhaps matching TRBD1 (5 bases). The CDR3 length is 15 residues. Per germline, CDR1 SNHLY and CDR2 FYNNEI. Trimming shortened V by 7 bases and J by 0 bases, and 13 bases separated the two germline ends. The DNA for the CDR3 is TGTGCCAGCATACGTACAGGTAATAGCAATCAGCCCCAGCATTTT. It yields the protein CASIRTGNSNQPQHF.

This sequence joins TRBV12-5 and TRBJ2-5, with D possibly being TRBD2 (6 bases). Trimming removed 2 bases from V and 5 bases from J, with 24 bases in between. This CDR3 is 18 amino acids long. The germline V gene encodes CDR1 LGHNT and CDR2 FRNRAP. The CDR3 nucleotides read TGTGCTAGTGGTTTGTTACGGGACGGATCGGCAGCGGGCGAGACCCAGTACTTC. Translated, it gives CASGLLRDGSAAGETQYF.

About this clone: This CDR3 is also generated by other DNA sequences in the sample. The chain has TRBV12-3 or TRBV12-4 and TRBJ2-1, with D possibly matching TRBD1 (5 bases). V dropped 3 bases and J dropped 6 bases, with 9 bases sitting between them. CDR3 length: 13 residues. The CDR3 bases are TGTGCCAGCAGTTTTGGGCAGGGCAATGAGCAGTTCTTC. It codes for CASSFGQGNEQFF.

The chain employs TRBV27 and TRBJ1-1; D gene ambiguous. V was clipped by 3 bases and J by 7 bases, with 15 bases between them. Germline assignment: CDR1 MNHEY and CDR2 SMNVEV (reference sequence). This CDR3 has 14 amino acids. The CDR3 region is CASSLNLAGLEAFF. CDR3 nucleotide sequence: TGTGCCAGCAGTTTGAATCTGGCGGGTCTTGAAGCTTTCTTT.

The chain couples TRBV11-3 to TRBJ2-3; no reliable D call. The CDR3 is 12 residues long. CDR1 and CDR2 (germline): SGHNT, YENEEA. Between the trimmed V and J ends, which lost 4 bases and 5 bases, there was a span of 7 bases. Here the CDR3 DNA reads TGTGCCAGCAGCTCTACCTTAGATACGCAGTATTTT. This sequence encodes CASSSTLDTQYF. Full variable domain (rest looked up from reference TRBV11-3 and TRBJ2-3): EAGVVQSPRYKIIEKKQPVAFWCNPISGHNTLYWYLQNLGQGPELLIRYENEEAVDDSQLPKDRFSAERLKGVDSTLKIQPAELGDSAVYLCASSSTLDTQYFGPGTRLTVL.

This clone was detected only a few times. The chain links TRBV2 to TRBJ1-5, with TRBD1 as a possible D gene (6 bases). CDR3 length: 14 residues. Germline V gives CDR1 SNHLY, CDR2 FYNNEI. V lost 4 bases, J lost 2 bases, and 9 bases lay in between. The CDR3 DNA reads TGTGCCAGCAGTGGGTACAGGGGCAATCAGCCCCAGCATTTT. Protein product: CASSGYRGNQPQHF.

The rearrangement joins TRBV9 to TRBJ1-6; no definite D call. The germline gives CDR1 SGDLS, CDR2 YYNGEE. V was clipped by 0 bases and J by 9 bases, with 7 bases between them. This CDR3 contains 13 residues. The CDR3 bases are TGTGCCAGCAGCGTAGGGGAGATTTCACCCCTCCACTTT. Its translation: CASSVGEISPLHF.

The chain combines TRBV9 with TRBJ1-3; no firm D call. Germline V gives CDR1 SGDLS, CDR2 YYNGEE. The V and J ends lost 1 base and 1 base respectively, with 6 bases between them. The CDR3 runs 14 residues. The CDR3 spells CASSVHSSGNTIYF. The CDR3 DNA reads TGTGCCAGCAGCGTACACAGTTCTGGAAACACCATATATTTT.

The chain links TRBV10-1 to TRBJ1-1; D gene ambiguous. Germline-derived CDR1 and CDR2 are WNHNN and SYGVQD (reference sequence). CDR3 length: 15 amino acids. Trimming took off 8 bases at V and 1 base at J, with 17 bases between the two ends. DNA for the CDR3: TGCGCCAGCCCCGGTTACGACGGAGGGAACACTGAAGCTTTCTTT. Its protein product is CASPGYDGGNTEAFF.

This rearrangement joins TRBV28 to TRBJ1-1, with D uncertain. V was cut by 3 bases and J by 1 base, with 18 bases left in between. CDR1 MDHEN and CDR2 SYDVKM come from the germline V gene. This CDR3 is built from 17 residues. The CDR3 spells CASSFIEMGTANTEAFF. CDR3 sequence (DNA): TGTGCCAGCAGTTTCATTGAGATGGGTACAGCGAACACTGAAGCTTTCTTT.